These T cell receptor beta chains were read from a single sample in a study of regulatory T cells in long-lasting Graves disease. TCRdb processed the multiplex PCR reads anew with MiXCR; each CDR3 protein has one entry. The table has around 360,000 distinct CDR3 sequences, around 16% seen once. These data also formed part of another study, on T cells in Graves' hyperthyroidism and ophthalmopathy.

The specimen comprised peripheral blood mononuclear cells (PBMCs), sampled at new diagnosis, from a patient treated with antithyroid drugs. The receptors come from a woman aged 18-29 years with Graves disease. The CDR3 runs from the conserved cysteine through the conserved F or W. A D gene is named only where the DNA matches it firmly. Clone sizes are given selectively: once, few, many, or a class where the clone is expanded.

many | TRBD1 | TRBJ2-2 | TRBV6-1 | CASSEGTGAGELFF | TGTGCCAGCAGTGAAGGGACAGGGGCCGGGGAGCTGTTTTTT
many | NA | TRBJ1-2 | TRBV11-2 | CASSLARSYGYTF | TGTGCCAGCAGCTTAGCGCGGAGCTATGGCTACACCTTC
few | NA | TRBJ2-2 | TRBV5-5 | CASSPDVGNTGELFF | TGTGCCAGCAGTCCCGACGTGGGGAACACCGGGGAGCTGTTTTTT
NA | TRBD2 | TRBJ2-7 | TRBV14 | CASSPLSSGGYEQYF | TGTGCCAGCAGCCCCCTTTCTAGCGGGGGGTACGAGCAGTACTTC
many | NA | TRBJ2-3 | TRBV5-1 | CASSLDPSTDTQYF | TGCGCCAGCAGCTTGGATCCCAGCACAGATACGCAGTATTTT
many | NA | TRBJ2-1 | TRBV12-3/TRBV12-4 | CASSLALRGSYNEQFF | TGTGCCAGCAGTTTAGCGCTAAGGGGCTCCTACAATGAGCAGTTCTTC
NA | NA | TRBJ2-7 | TRBV11-1 | CASRGRGRDTYEQYF | TGTGCCAGTCGGGGGCGGGGGAGAGATACCTACGAGCAGTACTTC
NA | NA | TRBJ1-6 | TRBV14 | CASSQEAGGASSPLHF | TGTGCCAGCAGCCAAGAGGCCGGGGGCGCATCATCACCCCTCCACTTT
once | NA | TRBJ2-4 | TRBV5-5 | CASSPRDINLNTQYF | TGTGCCAGCAGCCCCCGGGACATTAATCTTAACACTCAGTACTTC
few | NA | TRBJ2-7 | TRBV3-1 | CASSHYGTTYEQYF | TGTGCCAGCAGCCATTACGGGACCACCTACGAGCAGTACTTC